This T cell receptor (beta chain) was sequenced in a study of cytomegalovirus exposure and HLA in healthy donors. The length of the CDR3 is 15 residues. Germline trimming cut 4 bases from V and 3 bases from J; bases unmatched to any gene: 8. Per the germline V gene, CDR1 is SGHRS and CDR2 is YFSETQ. Likely unrecorded immune exposures existed in these nominally healthy donors. About this clone itself: Its cognate antigen is unknown.

PCR involved 60 Vbeta and 13 Jbeta primers. This table comes from immunoSEQ multiplex PCR, and its TCRdb copy is limited to in-frame clones, with some not included. The data show 150,000 to 200,000 clones, around 81% seen once. Study findings and constraints: Later analysis demonstrated an association between a missense DCLRE1C variant and TCR beta V- and J-gene trimming. Within an earlier analysis, most TCR beta V segments proved productive either about 90% or about 30% of the time. Most TCR sequences were uncommon, yet certain public TCRs appeared in many donors.

Sequenced input: PBMCs. The chain joins TRBV5-1 to TRBJ2-7; 9 bases fit TRBD2. The TCR sequence derives from a middle-aged woman in good health and CMV-seronegative. This CDR3 is CASSPRTSDNYEQYF. The CDR3 DNA reads TGCGCCAGCAGCCCACGGACTAGCGACAACTACGAGCAGTACTTC.